The clone carrying this TCR beta chain appeared many times. Its antigen is not known. The sample belongs to a study of human T cells and chemical hapten exposure. Study as a whole: TCR yields per sample varied mostly from small pooled library volume differences. Study-level findings and limits: The number of TCRs above 1 in 1000 frequency did not change after DPC sensitization.

Time point noted: healthy volunteer bleed at 6 weeks. Sequencing started from total RNA isolated from unfractionated whole blood. Per the germline V gene, CDR1 is SQVTM and CDR2 is ANQGSEA. J was trimmed by 6 bases and V by 7 bases; bases with no gene match: 0. The CDR3 totals 11 residues. The library labeled individual cDNA molecules by adding unique molecular identifiers to them. TCRdb analysed the RACE reads with MiXCR anew, one entry per CDR3 protein. The table records 44,000 or so distinct CDR3 sequences, around 3.6% of them present only once. The J gene is TRBJ2-1, the V gene TRBV29-1; 10 bases line up with TRBD1. The sequence came from a human donor in good health. Some clones in this sample may be carry-over from other donors' samples. The specimen was whole blood. Here the CDR3 reads CSGTGGNEQFF. CDR3 DNA: TGCAGCGGGACAGGGGGCAATGAGCAGTTCTTC.